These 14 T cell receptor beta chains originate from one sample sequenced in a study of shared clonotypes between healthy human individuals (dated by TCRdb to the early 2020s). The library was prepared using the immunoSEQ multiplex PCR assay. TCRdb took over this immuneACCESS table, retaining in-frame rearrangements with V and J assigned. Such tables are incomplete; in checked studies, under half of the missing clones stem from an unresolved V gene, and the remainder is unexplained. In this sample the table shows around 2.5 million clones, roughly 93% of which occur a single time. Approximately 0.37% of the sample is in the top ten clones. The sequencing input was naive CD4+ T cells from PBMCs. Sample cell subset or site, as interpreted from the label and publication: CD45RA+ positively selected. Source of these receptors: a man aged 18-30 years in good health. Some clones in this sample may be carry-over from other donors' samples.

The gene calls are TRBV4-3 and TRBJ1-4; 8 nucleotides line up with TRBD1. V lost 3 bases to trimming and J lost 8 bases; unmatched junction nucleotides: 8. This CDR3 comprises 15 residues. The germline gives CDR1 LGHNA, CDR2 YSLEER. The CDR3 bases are TGCGCCAGCAGCCAGACTGGGACAGGAGAAGAAAAACTGTTTTTT. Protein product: CASSQTGTGEEKLFF.

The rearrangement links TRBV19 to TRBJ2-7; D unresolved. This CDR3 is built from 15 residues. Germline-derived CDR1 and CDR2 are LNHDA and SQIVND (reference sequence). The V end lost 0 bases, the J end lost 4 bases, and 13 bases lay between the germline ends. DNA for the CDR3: TGTGCCAGTAGTATAGATCTCCGGCGAACTTACGAGCAGTACTTC. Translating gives CASSIDLRRTYEQYF.

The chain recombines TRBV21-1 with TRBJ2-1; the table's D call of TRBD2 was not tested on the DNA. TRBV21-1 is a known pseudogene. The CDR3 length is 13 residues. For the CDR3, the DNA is TGTGCCAGCAGCAATGGAGCTACCATGGAGCAGTTCTTC. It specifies CASSNGATMEQFF.

CDR3 sequence (DNA): TGTGCCAGCAGCCCCCTCCTGACCGTAGGAAACATTCAGTACTTC. Translated: CASSPLLTVGNIQYF. This chain connects TRBV11-2 to TRBJ2-4, with D unresolved. The germline V gene encodes CDR1 SGHAT and CDR2 FQNNGV. The CDR3 extends over 15 amino acids. V was shortened by 5 bases and J by 6 bases, with 17 bases between the two germline ends. Full variable domain (rest looked up from reference TRBV11-2 and TRBJ2-4): EAGVAQSPRYKIIEKRQSVAFWCNPISGHATLYWYQQILGQGPKLLIQFQNNGVVDDSQLPKDRFSAERLKGVDSTLKIQPAKLEDSAVYLCASSPLLTVGNIQYFGAGTRLSVL.

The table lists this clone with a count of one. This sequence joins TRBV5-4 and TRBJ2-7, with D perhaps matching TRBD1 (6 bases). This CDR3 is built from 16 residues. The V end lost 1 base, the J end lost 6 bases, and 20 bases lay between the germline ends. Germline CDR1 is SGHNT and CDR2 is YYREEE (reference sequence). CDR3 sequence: CASSLRSVGTGTEQYF. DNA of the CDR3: TGTGCCAGCAGCTTGCGGTCCGTCGGTACAGGGACCGAGCAGTACTTC.

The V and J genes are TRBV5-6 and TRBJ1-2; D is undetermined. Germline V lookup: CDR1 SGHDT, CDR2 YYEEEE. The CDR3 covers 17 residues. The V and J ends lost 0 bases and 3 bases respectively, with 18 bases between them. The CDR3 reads CASSLEGSSFSDYGYTF. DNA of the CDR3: TGTGCCAGCAGCTTGGAAGGGTCAAGCTTTTCCGACTATGGCTACACCTTC. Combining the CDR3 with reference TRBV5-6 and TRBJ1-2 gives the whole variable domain DAGVTQSPTHLIKTRGQQVTLRCSPKSGHDTVSWYQQALGQGPQFIFQYYEEEERQRGNFPDRFSGHQFPNYSSELNVNALLLGDSALYLCASSLEGSSFSDYGYTFGSGTRLTVV.

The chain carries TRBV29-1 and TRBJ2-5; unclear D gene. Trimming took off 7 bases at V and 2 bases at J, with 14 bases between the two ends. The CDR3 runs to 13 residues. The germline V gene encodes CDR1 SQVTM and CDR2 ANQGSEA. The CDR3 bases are TGCAGCGCTCACCCGGGTTTTCAAGAGACCCAGTACTTC. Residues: CSAHPGFQETQYF.

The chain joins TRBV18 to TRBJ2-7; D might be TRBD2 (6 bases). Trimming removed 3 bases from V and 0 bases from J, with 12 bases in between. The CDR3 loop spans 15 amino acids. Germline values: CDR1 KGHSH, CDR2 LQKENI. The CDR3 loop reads CASSPSSTSSYEQYF. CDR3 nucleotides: TGTGCCAGCTCACCCAGCTCGACTAGCTCCTACGAGCAGTACTTC.

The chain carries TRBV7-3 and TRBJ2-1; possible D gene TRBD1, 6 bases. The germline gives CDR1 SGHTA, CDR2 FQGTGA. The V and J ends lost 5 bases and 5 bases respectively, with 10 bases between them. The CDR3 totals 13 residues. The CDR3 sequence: CASSLQGNNEQFF. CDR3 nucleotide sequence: TGTGCCAGCAGCCTTCAGGGGAACAATGAGCAGTTCTTC.

In DNA, the CDR3 is TGTGCCAGCAGTTTAATAGGGACATCGAGCACAGATACGCAGTATTTT. It encodes CASSLIGTSSTDTQYF. The chain joins TRBV28 to TRBJ2-3; D might be TRBD1 (6 bases). The CDR3 contains 16 residues. Germline-derived CDR1 and CDR2 are MDHEN and SYDVKM. V was trimmed by 2 bases and J by 0 bases, leaving 12 bases between them. The full variable domain, with the rest looked up from reference TRBV28 and TRBJ2-3, is DVKVTQSSRYLVKRTGEKVFLECVQDMDHENMFWYRQDPGLGLRLIYFSYDVKMKEKGDIPEGYSVSREKKERFSLILESASTNQTSMYLCASSLIGTSSTDTQYFGPGTRLTVL.

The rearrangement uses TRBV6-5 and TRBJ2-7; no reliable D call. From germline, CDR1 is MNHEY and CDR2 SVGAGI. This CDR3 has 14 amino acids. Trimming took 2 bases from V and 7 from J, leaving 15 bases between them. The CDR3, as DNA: TGTGCCAGCAGTTACAGGGCCTATGTGGGGGAGCAGTACTTC. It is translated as CASSYRAYVGEQYF.

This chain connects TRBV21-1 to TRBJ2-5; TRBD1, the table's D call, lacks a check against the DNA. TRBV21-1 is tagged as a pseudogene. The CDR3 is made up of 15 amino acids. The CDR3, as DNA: TGTGCCAGCAGCAAAAGGGGACAGGGTCGAGAGACCCAGTACTTC. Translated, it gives CASSKRGQGRETQYF.

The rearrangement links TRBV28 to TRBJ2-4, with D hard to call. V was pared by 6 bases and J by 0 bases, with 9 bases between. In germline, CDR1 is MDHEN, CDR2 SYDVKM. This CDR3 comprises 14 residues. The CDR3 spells CASRDGIAKNIQYF. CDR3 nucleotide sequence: TGTGCCAGCAGGGACGGCATAGCCAAAAACATTCAGTACTTC.

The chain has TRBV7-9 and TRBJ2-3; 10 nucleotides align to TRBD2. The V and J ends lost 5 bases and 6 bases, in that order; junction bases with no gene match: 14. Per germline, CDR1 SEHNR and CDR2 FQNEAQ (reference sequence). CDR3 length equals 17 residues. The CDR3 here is CASSLPSALAGADTQYF. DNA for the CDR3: TGTGCCAGCAGCCTCCCAAGCGCGCTAGCGGGGGCTGATACGCAGTATTTT. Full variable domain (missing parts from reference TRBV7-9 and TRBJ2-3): DTGVSQNPRHKITKRGQNVTFRCDPISEHNRLYWYRQTLGQGPEFLTYFQNEAQLEKSRLLSDRFSAERPKGSFSTLEIQRTEQGDSAMYLCASSLPSALAGADTQYFGPGTRLTVL.